What follows describes a single T cell receptor beta chain. The CDR3 sequence is 13 residues long. Trimming shortened V by 7 bases and J by 2 bases, and 10 bases separated the two germline ends. The germline V gene encodes CDR1 SNHLY and CDR2 FYNNEI. These data originate in a study of Ad26.COV2.S vaccination and SARS-CoV-2 variants. Generated by immunoSEQ multiplex PCR, the TCRdb table keeps only in-frame clones and is missing some. The profile shows about 350,000 clones, 75% to 90% of them singletons. The treatment here: approximately 18 received Ad26.COV2.S at low or high dose, single or two shots; 5 received placebo; per-sample allocation not given. The samples date from day 63 after the first vaccine or placebo injection.

The TCR comes from a person aged 18-65 years who received the Ad26.COV2.S COVID-19 vaccine or a placebo. Source: peripheral blood, taken in a trial of Ad26.COV2.S vaccine versus placebo. The chain links TRBV2 to TRBJ2-3; D gene uncertain. The DNA of the CDR3 is TGTGCCAGCACCGAGGCAATCACAGATACGCAGTATTTT. Translating gives CASTEAITDTQYF.